This TCR beta chain was retrieved from a study of blood T cell repertoires in COVID-19 (dated by TCRdb to about 2020). About the investigation overall: The collaborator samples originated in the United States, Italy and Spain and spanned the acute and convalescent phases of COVID-19. The prospective study material was composed of cDNA or gDNA derived from T cells, B-cell-depleted T cells, or PBMCs. Deeply sampled blood TCRbeta repertoires from subjects exposed to, actively infected with, or recovered from COVID-19 were included in the dataset. The repertoires were released in a freely available public database meant as a resource for research on the immune response to SARS-CoV-2. The samples were drawn from the first 160 participants of the ongoing ImmuneRACE study and from 950 to 1,500 subjects provided by 6 global collaborators. A de-identified subject ID, COVID-19 status, age in years and sex were almost always included in the sample metadata. Where available, HLA class I and class II types were taken from metadata supplied by the sample provider and were not determined by assay-based typing. What the research found in general, with its limitations: How much clinical and demographic metadata was included differed by source and by participant, and the metadata was provided uncurated.

The immunoSEQ Assay, a bias-controlled multiplex PCR, was used to amplify TCRbeta CDR3 regions from genomic DNA. On the study's bioinformatics: The number of nucleated cells in each sample was estimated from the amplification of reference gene primers within the assay. To quantify the absolute abundance of each unique TCRbeta CDR3 rearrangement, sequence reads were collapsed and filtered. Productive Simpson clonality was computed per sample as the square root of Simpson's diversity index over productive rearrangements. The table was pulled from immuneACCESS by TCRdb, which kept in-frame rearrangements only. Such tables lose some clones; where checked, under half of the loss comes from unresolved V genes, and the rest has no known cause. The V and J calls and clone size come from that table; D and trimming were worked out from the DNA. A total of some 170,000 clones appear in this sample, over 75% of them only once. Around 2.8% of the sample is in the top ten clones.

Whole blood was collected in K2EDTA tubes by collaborating institutions according to the institutions' own protocols. For TCRbeta analysis, collaborators shipped samples as frozen whole blood, isolated PBMCs, or DNA extracted from either of those sample types. V gives up 0 bases and J gives up 2 bases, and the segment between their germline ends measures 16 bases. The CDR3 starts with the cysteine, ends with the phenylalanine, and has 17 residues. Only the CDR3 DNA is retained, 51 bases long and in frame from the first base. Via the germline V gene, CDR1 is MNHEY and CDR2 SVGEGT. Details on this clone: Its antigen has not been determined. No much larger clonotype is one base removed from it; base qualities were not supplied.

The V gene is TRBV6-2 or TRBV6-3 and the J gene is TRBJ2-5, with the D gene call left open. What was sequenced was peripheral blood. The receptor's source is a man aged 65 to 79 with acute or convalescent COVID-19. In nucleotide form, the sequence is TGTGCCAGCAGTTACTCGATCGCGCAAATAATACAAGAGACCCAGTACTTC. Translated, this gives CASSYSIAQIIQETQYF.